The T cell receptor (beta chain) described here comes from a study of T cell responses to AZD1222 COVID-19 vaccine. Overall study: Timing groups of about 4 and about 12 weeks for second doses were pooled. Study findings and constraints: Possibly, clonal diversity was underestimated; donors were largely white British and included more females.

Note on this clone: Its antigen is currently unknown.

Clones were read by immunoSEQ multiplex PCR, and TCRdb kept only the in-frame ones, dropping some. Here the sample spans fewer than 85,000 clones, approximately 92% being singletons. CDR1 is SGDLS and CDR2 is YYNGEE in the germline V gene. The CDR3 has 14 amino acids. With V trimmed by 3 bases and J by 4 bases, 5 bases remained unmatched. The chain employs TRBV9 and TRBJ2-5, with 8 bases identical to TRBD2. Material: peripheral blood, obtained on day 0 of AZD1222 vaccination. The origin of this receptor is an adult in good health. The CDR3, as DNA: TGTGCCAGCAGCGCCTCCGGGACTAGAGAGACCCAGTACTTC. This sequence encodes CASSASGTRETQYF.